Here is one T cell receptor (beta chain) with its context. No cognate antigen has been identified for it. No base-level quality is on record; no much larger clone is a single base apart. The sample belongs to a study of blood T cell repertoires in COVID-19 (dated by TCRdb to 2018 to 2020). Looking at the study overall: The collaborator samples originated in the United States, Italy and Spain and spanned the acute and convalescent phases of COVID-19. The material from the prospective study consisted of cDNA or gDNA derived from T cells, B-cell-depleted T cells, or PBMCs. Subjects who had been exposed to COVID-19, were actively infected with it, or had recovered from it provided the deeply sampled blood TCRbeta repertoires that made up the dataset. The repertoires were made available in a free public database intended to serve as a resource for research on the immune response to SARS-CoV-2. The samples were drawn from the first 160 participants of the ongoing ImmuneRACE study and from 1,200 or so subjects provided by 6 global collaborators. Nearly every sample came with metadata listing a de-identified subject ID, COVID-19 status, age in years and sex. Where available, HLA class I and class II types were taken from metadata supplied by the sample provider and were not determined by assay-based typing. The paper's findings and limits, for the study overall: The amount of clinical and demographic metadata varied by source and participant and was provided uncurated.

V is clipped by 0 bases and J by 7 bases, and the sequence between their germline boundaries is 14 bases long. Inclusive of the bounding cysteine and phenylalanine, the CDR3 is 14 residues long. Just CDR3 DNA is preserved here, 42 bases in frame from base 1. Reading the germline V gene gives CDR1 SGHRS and CDR2 YFSETQ. Participants in the prospective study were enrolled through a virtual design, were aged roughly 18 to 95 years, and lived in roughly 25 United States geographic areas. In the prospective study, cohorts were assigned on the basis of participant-reported clinical history obtained from a screening survey and a study questionnaire. Recovered participants in ImmuneRACE Cohort 3 were defined as having two consecutive negative NP/OP PCR tests, clearance from a healthcare professional, or resolution of symptoms. In the prospective study, whole blood, serum and a nasopharyngeal or oropharyngeal swab were collected from each participant by mobile phlebotomists. Prospective study participants could optionally give additional blood draws and questionnaires over an approximately two-month period. Prospective study blood samples were shipped either frozen or at room temperature before DNA extraction.

TCRbeta CDR3 regions were amplified from genomic DNA using the immunoSEQ Assay, a bias-controlled multiplex PCR. The published analysis was carried out like this. Within the assay, amplification of reference gene primers was used to estimate how many nucleated cells each sample contained. To quantify the absolute abundance of each unique TCRbeta CDR3 rearrangement, sequence reads were collapsed and filtered. For each sample, productive Simpson clonality was calculated by taking the square root of Simpson's diversity index across productive rearrangements. The immuneACCESS repertoire file appears here via TCRdb, limited to in-frame rearrangements. These files lack a portion of the clones; in checked studies, under half of the deficit traces to unresolved V genes, and the cause of the others is not known. V, J and clone size are those of that table, while D and trimming were read from the DNA. The sample contains under 300,000 clones, 80% to 90% of them found a single time. The ten biggest clones cover less than 2.5% of the sample.

The sequenced material came from PBMCs or T cells enriched from blood (not recorded which). This TCR was sampled from a woman younger than 30 who had recovered from COVID-19. The chain joins TRBV5-1 to TRBJ2-7, with a tentative D gene TRBD1 over 6 matching bases. The sequence in DNA is TGCGCCAGCAGCTTGGGGACAGAGTTTTTGGAGCAGTACTTC. The translation is CASSLGTEFLEQYF.